This T cell receptor (beta chain) was captured in a study of shared clonotypes between healthy human individuals. The assay was immunoSEQ multiplex PCR, and TCRdb's table has in-frame clones only and misses some. The table shows approximately 1.5 million clones, with approximately 98.5% occurring only once. The V end lost 8 bases, the J end lost 3 bases, and 14 bases lay between the germline ends. Germline CDR1 reads SGHTA; CDR2 reads FQGTGA. This CDR3 spans 13 amino acids. The sequence derives from a man between 25 and 39 years old in good health. The J gene is TRBJ2-7, the V gene TRBV7-3; maybe TRBD1 (5 bases). The sample taken for sequencing was naive CD4+ T cells sorted from blood. The subset was: CD45RA+ positively selected. CDR3 bases: TGTGCCAGCGCAGAAGCAAGGGGCTACGAGCAGTACTTC. It encodes CASAEARGYEQYF.